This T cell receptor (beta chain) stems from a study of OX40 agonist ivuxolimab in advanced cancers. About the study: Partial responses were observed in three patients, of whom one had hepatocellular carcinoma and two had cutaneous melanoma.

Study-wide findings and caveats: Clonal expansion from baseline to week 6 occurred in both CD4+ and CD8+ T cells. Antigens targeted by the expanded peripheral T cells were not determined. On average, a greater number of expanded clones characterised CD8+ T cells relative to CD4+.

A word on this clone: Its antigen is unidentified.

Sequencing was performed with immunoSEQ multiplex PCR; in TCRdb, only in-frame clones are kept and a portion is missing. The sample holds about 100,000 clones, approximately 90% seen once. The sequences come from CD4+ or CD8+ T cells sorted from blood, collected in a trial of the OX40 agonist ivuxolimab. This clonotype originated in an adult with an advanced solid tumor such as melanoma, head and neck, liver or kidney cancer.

The CDR3: CASSIRTGGADQPQHF. For the CDR3, the DNA is TGTGCCAGTAGTATTCGGACAGGGGGCGCGGATCAGCCCCAGCATTTT. The chain couples TRBV19 to TRBJ1-5; TRBD1 aligns across 11 bases. V was clipped by 3 bases and J by 5 bases; unmatched bases: 6. The CDR3 totals 16 residues. Germline lookup yields CDR1 LNHDA and CDR2 SQIVND (reference sequence). Full variable domain (outside the CDR3, taken from reference TRBV19 and TRBJ1-5): DGGITQSPKYLFRKEGQNVTLSCEQNLNHDAMYWYRQDPGQGLRLIYYSQIVNDFQKGDIAEGYSVSREKKESFPLTVTSAQKNPTAFYLCASSIRTGGADQPQHFGDGTRLSIL.